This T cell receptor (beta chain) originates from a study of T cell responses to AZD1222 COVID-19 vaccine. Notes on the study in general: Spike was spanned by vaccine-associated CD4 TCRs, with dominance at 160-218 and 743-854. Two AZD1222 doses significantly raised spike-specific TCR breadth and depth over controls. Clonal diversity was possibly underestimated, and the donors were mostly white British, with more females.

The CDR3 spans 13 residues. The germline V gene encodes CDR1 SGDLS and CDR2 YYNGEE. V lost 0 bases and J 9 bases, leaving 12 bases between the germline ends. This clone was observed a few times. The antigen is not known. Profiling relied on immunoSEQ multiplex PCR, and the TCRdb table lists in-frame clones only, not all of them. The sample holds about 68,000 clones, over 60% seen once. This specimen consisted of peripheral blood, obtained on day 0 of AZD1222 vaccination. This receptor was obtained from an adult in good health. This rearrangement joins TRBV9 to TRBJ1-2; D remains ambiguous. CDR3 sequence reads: CASSVGYTESYTF. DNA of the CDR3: TGTGCCAGCAGCGTAGGGTATACGGAGAGCTACACCTTC.